Below are 7 T cell receptor beta chains sequenced from a single sample in a study of blood T cell repertoires in COVID-19. Assay used: immunoSEQ multiplex PCR; TCRdb lists only in-frame clones, some missing. This table holds some 400,000 clones, around 86% found once. Sequenced input: peripheral blood. The receptors originated from a human donor in a cohort sampled during active COVID-19.

This chain joins TRBV9 and TRBJ2-4; 9 bases line up with TRBD2. With 0 bases clipped from V and 2 bases from J, the junction kept 6 bases outside the gene matches. This CDR3 region has 17 residues. Germline assignment: CDR1 SGDLS and CDR2 YYNGEE. The CDR3 protein is CASSVVGTSLTKNIQYF. The CDR3 bases are TGTGCCAGCAGCGTAGTAGGGACTAGCTTAACCAAAAACATTCAGTACTTC.

The chain has TRBV6-1 and TRBJ1-5, with a weak D call TRBD1 (6 bases). This CDR3 contains 16 residues. V was trimmed by 2 bases and J by 0 bases, leaving 11 bases between them. The germline V gene encodes CDR1 MNHNS and CDR2 SASEGT. The CDR3 spells CASSENQGYSNQPQHF. CDR3 in DNA: TGTGCCAGCAGTGAAAACCAGGGGTATAGCAATCAGCCCCAGCATTTT.

This chain connects TRBV6-4 to TRBJ1-6; 8 bases map to TRBD1. Germline CDR1 MRHNA, CDR2 SNTAGT. This CDR3 has 18 amino acids. V shed 0 bases and J 5 bases; nucleotides not matched to a gene: 9. The DNA for the CDR3 is TGTGCCAGCAGTGACTCGGGAGGATCGGACAGGGATAATTCACCCCTCCACTTT. Protein product: CASSDSGGSDRDNSPLHF.

The sample holds one count of this clone. The chain combines TRBV19 with TRBJ2-1; D is ambiguous. Germline V CDR1 and CDR2: LNHDA, SQIVND (reference sequence). V gave up 4 bases and J gave up 6 bases, with 4 bases separating them. This CDR3 is built from 11 residues. Here the CDR3 DNA reads TGTGCCAGTAGTAACGGCAATGAGCAGTTCTTC. Its protein product is CASSNGNEQFF.

The DNA for the CDR3 is TGTGCCTGGAGTGTAGCAGGTGGGAGCTATGGCTACACCTTC. Translation: CAWSVAGGSYGYTF. The rearrangement uses TRBV30 and TRBJ1-2; D ambiguous. The CDR3 sequence is 14 residues long. The V end was cut by 0 bases, the J end by 4 bases, with 12 bases between. Germline V CDR1 and CDR2: GTSNPN, SVGIG (reference sequence).

In nucleotides, the CDR3 is TGTGCCTGGAGTGCTGTAGGGACGGGAGGGAATCAGCCCCAGCATTTT. It codes for CAWSAVGTGGNQPQHF. V and J are TRBV30 and TRBJ1-5; perhaps TRBD1 as D (5 bases). V was shortened by 1 base and J by 4 bases, with 17 bases between the two germline ends. From germline, CDR1 is GTSNPN and CDR2 SVGIG (reference sequence). This CDR3 contains 16 residues.

The gene calls are TRBV4-1 and TRBJ1-2; 8 positions match TRBD1. Germline CDR1 MGHRA, CDR2 YSYEKL. Trimming cost V 2 bases and J 7 bases; bases outside gene matches: 6. The length of the CDR3 is 14 residues. The CDR3 nucleotides read TGCGCCAGCAGCCAACCTAGGACAGGGCGTGGCTACACCTTC. The encoded protein is CASSQPRTGRGYTF.